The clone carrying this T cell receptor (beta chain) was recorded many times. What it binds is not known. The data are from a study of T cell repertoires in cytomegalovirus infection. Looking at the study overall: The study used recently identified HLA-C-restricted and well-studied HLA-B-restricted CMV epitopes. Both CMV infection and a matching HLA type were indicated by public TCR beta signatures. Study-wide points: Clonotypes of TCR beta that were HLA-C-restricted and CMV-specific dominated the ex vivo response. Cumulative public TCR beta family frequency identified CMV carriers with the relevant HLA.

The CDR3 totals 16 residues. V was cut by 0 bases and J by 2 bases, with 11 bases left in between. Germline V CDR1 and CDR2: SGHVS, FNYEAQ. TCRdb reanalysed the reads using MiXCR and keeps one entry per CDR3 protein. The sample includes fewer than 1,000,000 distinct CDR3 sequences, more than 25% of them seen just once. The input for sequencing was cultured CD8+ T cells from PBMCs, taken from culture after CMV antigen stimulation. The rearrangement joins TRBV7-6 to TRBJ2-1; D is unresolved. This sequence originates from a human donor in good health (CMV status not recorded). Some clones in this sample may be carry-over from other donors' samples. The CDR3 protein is CASSLAHSEAYNEQFF. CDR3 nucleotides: TGTGCCAGCAGCTTAGCGCATTCAGAAGCCTACAATGAGCAGTTCTTC.